This T cell receptor beta chain was profiled in a study of vaccination effects on CD4 cells after COVID-19. Antigen-specific CD4+ T cells were expanded (with viral peptide pools) by the ViraFEST assay ahead of sequencing. Culture proceeded for approximately nine days, and CD4+ T cells were then isolated. All study participants received two doses of BNT162b2 or mRNA-1273 vaccine. TCRdb's copy holds only in-frame clones and misses some; the assay was immunoSEQ multiplex PCR. This sample yields about 24,000 clones, of which around 70% are seen a single time; roughly 10% belongs to the top ten. The count of this clone is one. Its antigen remains unidentified. Trimming took 5 bases from V and 4 from J; bases not matched to a gene: 5. In germline, CDR1 is SGHTA, CDR2 FQGNSA. This CDR3 region has 15 residues.

The chain combines TRBV7-2 with TRBJ2-7; 13 bases map to TRBD2. The sequence came from a human donor who received a COVID-19 vaccine. This material consisted of CD4+ T cells from PBMCs cultured with HCoV-NL63 spike peptides, taken after COVID-19 vaccination. CDR3 region: CASSQTSGRSYEQYF. The CDR3, as DNA: TGTGCCAGCAGCCAGACTAGCGGGAGGTCGTACGAGCAGTACTTC.